Below are 11 T cell receptor beta chains sequenced from a single sample in a study of blood T cells in healthy people across ages. Sample-barcoded 5' priming and a J-beta primer mix drove a second PCR of roughly 7 to 11 cycles. TCRdb re-called the 5' RACE reads with MiXCR, one entry per CDR3 protein. The sample has more than 1,000,000 distinct CDR3 sequences, about 25% seen once. The sample also formed part of further work on T cells of mothers and their children.

The material sequenced was blood. All receptors derive from a girl aged 2-10 years in good health.

This clonotype showed up just once. This chain connects TRBV12-3 or TRBV12-4 to TRBJ2-3, with 7 nucleotides matching TRBD1. The CDR3 runs to 17 residues. V trimming: 2 bases; J trimming: 6 bases; junction bases outside the gene matches: 14. For the CDR3, the DNA is TGTGCCAGCAGTTTATCCGACACCATACAGGGGCTGGATACGCAGTATTTT. It specifies CASSLSDTIQGLDTQYF.

The chain carries TRBV4-1 and TRBJ2-5; weak D call: TRBD1 (6 bases). CDR1 and CDR2 from the germline V gene are MGHRA and YSYEKL. V shed 8 bases and J shed 2 bases, with 15 bases lying between them. The CDR3 runs to 14 residues. DNA of the CDR3: TGCGCCAGCGGGCCACAGGGTCTTCAAGAGACCCAGTACTTC. Its protein product is CASGPQGLQETQYF.

This clonotype was observed a few times. The chain is built from TRBV10-2 and TRBJ2-7; 9 nucleotides align to TRBD1. This CDR3 contains 13 residues. Unmatched junction bases numbered 8, after V lost 10 bases and J lost 4 bases. Germline-derived CDR1 and CDR2 are WSHSY and SAAADI. CDR3 DNA sequence: TGCGCCATCTGCCCGGGACAGGGTTACGAGCAGTACTTC. Residues: CAICPGQGYEQYF.

The V and J genes are TRBV27 and TRBJ1-2, with TRBD1 matching over 7 bases. V gave up 6 bases and J gave up 8 bases; unmatched junction bases: 6. The CDR3 has 12 residues. The V gene's germline CDR1 is MNHEY and CDR2 SMNVEV (reference sequence). The CDR3 is CASSRDRQGYTF. CDR3 in DNA: TGTGCCAGCAGCAGGGACAGACAGGGCTACACCTTC.

This clonotype was observed a few times. V is TRBV29-1 and J is TRBJ2-5, with D perhaps matching TRBD2 (5 bases). V was pared by 7 bases and J by 4 bases, with 16 bases between. The CDR3 runs to 13 residues. The V gene's germline CDR1 is SQVTM and CDR2 ANQGSEA. The CDR3 DNA sequence: TGCAGCGAACACCCGGGGTTGGGAGAGACCCAGTACTTC. It translates to CSEHPGLGETQYF.

The chain has TRBV4-2 and TRBJ2-4, with D uncertain. The CDR3 length is 14 residues. V was pared by 1 base and J by 9 bases, with 13 bases between. Germline CDR1 LGHNA, CDR2 YNFKEQ. The CDR3 loop reads CASSQASSVGIQYF. As DNA, the CDR3 is TGTGCCAGCAGCCAAGCTTCTTCCGTGGGCATTCAGTACTTC.

The chain joins TRBV6-2 or TRBV6-3 to TRBJ2-1; no clear D gene. Germline V gives CDR1 MNHEY, CDR2 SVGEGT. This CDR3 region has 14 residues. With 2 bases removed from V and 5 bases from J, the gap between germline ends came to 10 bases. The CDR3 protein is CASSYGPQHNEQFF. In DNA, the CDR3 is TGTGCCAGCAGTTACGGGCCTCAACACAATGAGCAGTTCTTC.

V and J are TRBV4-1 and TRBJ2-2; D is ambiguous. The CDR3 is 14 amino acids. The V and J ends lost 2 bases and 1 base respectively, with 5 bases between them. Germline-derived CDR1 and CDR2 are MGHRA and YSYEKL. In DNA form, the CDR3 reads TGCGCCAGCAGCCAACATAAGAACACCGGGGAGCTGTTTTTT. Translation gives CASSQHKNTGELFF.

The chain links TRBV5-6 to TRBJ1-5, with D unclear. The V end lost 4 bases, the J end lost 3 bases, and 11 bases lay between the germline ends. CDR3 length equals 14 residues. Germline CDR1 reads SGHDT; CDR2 reads YYEEEE. This chain's CDR3 is CASSKQGYNQPQHF. The CDR3 DNA reads as TGTGCCAGCAGCAAACAAGGTTACAATCAGCCCCAGCATTTT.

The rearrangement joins TRBV5-1 to TRBJ2-7; 8 bases agree with TRBD2. J was trimmed by 5 bases and V by 0 bases; bases with no gene match: 7. Germline CDR1 reads SGHRS; CDR2 reads YFSETQ. The CDR3 totals 15 residues. For the CDR3, the DNA is TGCGCCAGCAGCTTGGACCCGGGAGGGCCGAACGAGCAGTACTTC. Amino acid sequence: CASSLDPGGPNEQYF.

J is TRBJ2-4 and V is TRBV3-1; 13 nucleotides match TRBD2. J was trimmed by 1 base and V by 1 base; bases with no gene match: 7. Germline V gene lookup returns CDR1 LGHDT and CDR2 YNNKEL (reference sequence). The CDR3 consists of 19 residues. The CDR3 DNA follows: TGTGCCAGCAGCCAAGGGACTAGCGGGGGACAAAGGGCCAAAAACATTCAGTACTTC. Its protein is CASSQGTSGGQRAKNIQYF.